A single sample is the source of the 4 T cell receptor beta chains below, sequenced in a study of T cell responses to AZD1222 COVID-19 vaccine (dated by TCRdb to about 2021). Libraries came from the immunoSEQ multiplex PCR assay. The immuneACCESS repertoire file appears here via TCRdb, limited to in-frame rearrangements. These files lack a portion of the clones; in checked studies, under half of the deficit traces to unresolved V genes, and the cause of the others is not known. This sample comprises some 96,000 clones, approximately 84% of them detected only once. The ten largest clones take up around 14% of the sample. This specimen's time point label, per the study, means: about 28 days (+/-7) after the second vaccine dose. The specimen was peripheral blood, collected 28 days after the second AZD1222 dose. The receptor source for this set is an adult who received the AZD1222 COVID-19 vaccine.

This chain's CDR3 is CASSLSPAGISPLHF. The CDR3 region has the DNA TGCGCCAGCAGCTTGAGCCCCGCGGGTATTTCACCCCTCCACTTT. The chain recombines TRBV5-1 with TRBJ1-6; D is unresolved. The CDR3 is 15 residues long. Germline assignment: CDR1 SGHRS and CDR2 YFSETQ. V lost 1 base, J lost 9 bases, and 14 bases lay in between.

The V and J genes are TRBV19 and TRBJ2-3; TRBD1 matches at 9 bases. The junction had 9 bases not matched to a gene; V was cut back by 6 bases and J by 2 bases. Looked up from germline, CDR1 is LNHDA and CDR2 is SQIVND (reference sequence). The length of the CDR3 is 16 residues. The CDR3 nucleotides read TGTGCCAGTAGGTCCACAGGGGGCAGGGTCACAGATACGCAGTATTTT. Amino acids: CASRSTGGRVTDTQYF.

The V gene is TRBV12-3 or TRBV12-4, the J gene TRBJ1-5; no clear D gene. This CDR3 spans 13 amino acids. V lost 7 bases and J lost 0, with 7 bases in between. The CDR3 here is CASTPYSNQPQHF. DNA of the CDR3: TGTGCCAGCACCCCATATAGCAATCAGCCCCAGCATTTT.

The rearrangement links TRBV6-5 to TRBJ2-7; TRBD2 matches at 7 bases. The V gene's germline CDR1 is MNHEY and CDR2 SVGAGI. V lost 8 bases, J lost 3 bases, and 7 bases stayed unmatched. The CDR3 contains 13 residues. In nucleotides, the CDR3 is TGTGCCAGCGGGCGGGAGATTATCTACGAGCAGTACTTC. Its translation: CASGREIIYEQYF.